This T cell receptor beta chain emerged from a study of blood T cell repertoires in COVID-19. As for the study in general: The study drew acute and convalescent COVID-19 samples from the United States, Italy and Spain. PBMCs, B-cell-depleted T cells, or T cells were the source of the cDNA or gDNA that made up the material.

The germline V and J ends were trimmed by 6 bases and 8 bases, with 16 bases remaining between them. Germline-derived CDR1 and CDR2 are MNHEY and SVGAGI. The CDR3 sequence is 14 residues long. Original analysis: Scientists estimated how many nucleated cells there were by amplifying reference gene primers. Sequencing used immunoSEQ multiplex PCR; TCRdb keeps in-frame clones, though not all of them. From that table come the V and J calls and clone size; the DNA was used to work out D and trimming. The sample lists about 54,000 clones; 91% were seen once. This TCR was recovered from a woman aged 60-75 years with active or convalescent COVID-19. This chain joins TRBV6-5 and TRBJ1-4, with no clear D. Sequencing input: peripheral blood. DNA of the CDR3: TGTGCCAGCAGACGAGAAGGGTCGGGGGAAAAACTGTTTTTT. Translated: CASRREGSGEKLFF.